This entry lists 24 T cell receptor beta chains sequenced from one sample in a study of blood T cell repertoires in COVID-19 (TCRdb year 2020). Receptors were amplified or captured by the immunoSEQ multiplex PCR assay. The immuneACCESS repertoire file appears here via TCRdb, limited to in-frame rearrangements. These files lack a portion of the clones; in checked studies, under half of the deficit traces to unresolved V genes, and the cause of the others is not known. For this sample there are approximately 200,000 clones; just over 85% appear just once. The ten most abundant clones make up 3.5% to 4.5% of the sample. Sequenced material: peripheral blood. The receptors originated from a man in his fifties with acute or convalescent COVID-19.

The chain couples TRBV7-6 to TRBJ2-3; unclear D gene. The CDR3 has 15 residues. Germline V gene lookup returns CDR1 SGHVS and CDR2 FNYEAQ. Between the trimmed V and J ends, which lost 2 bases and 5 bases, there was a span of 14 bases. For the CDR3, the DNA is TGTGCCAGCAGCTTATCCAGAAACTACATAGATACGCAGTATTTT. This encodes CASSLSRNYIDTQYF.

The CDR3 nucleotides read TGCAGCGTTGAAAGCGGAACTATCGATGAGCAGTTCTTC. Amino acid sequence: CSVESGTIDEQFF. This chain uses TRBV29-1 with TRBJ2-1, with a possible D match to TRBD2 (5 bases). Germline-derived CDR1 and CDR2 are SQVTM and ANQGSEA. The CDR3 runs 13 residues. V was pared by 2 bases and J by 8 bases, with 13 bases between.

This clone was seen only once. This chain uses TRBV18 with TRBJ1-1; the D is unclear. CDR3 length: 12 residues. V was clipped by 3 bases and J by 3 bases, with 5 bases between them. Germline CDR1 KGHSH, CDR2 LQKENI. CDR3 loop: CASSPADTEAFF. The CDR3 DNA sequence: TGTGCCAGCTCACCGGCGGACACTGAAGCTTTCTTT.

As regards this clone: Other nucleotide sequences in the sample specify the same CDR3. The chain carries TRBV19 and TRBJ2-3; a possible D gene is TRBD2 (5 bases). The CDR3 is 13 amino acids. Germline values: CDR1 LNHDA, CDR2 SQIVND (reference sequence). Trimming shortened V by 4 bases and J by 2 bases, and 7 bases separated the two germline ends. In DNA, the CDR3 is TGTGCCAGTAGTACCCGGGACACAGATACGCAGTATTTT. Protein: CASSTRDTDTQYF.

This CDR3 is CASSPAVSSGNTIYF. The CDR3 coding sequence is TGTGCCAGCTCACCAGCGGTCTCCTCTGGAAACACCATATATTTT. The chain links TRBV18 to TRBJ1-3; D call uncertain. CDR3 length: 15 amino acids. V dropped 2 bases and J dropped 0 bases, with 8 bases sitting between them. Germline CDR1 reads KGHSH; CDR2 reads LQKENI.

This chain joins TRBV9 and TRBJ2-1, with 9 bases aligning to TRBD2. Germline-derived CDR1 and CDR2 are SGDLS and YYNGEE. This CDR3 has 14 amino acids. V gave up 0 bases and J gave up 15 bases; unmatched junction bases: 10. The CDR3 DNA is TGTGCCAGCAGCGTAGAAGGGTCGGCGGGGGGGCCGTTCTTC. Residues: CASSVEGSAGGPFF.

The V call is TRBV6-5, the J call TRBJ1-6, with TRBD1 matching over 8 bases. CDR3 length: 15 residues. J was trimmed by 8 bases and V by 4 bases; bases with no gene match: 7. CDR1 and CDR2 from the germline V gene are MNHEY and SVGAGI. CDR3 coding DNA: TGTGCCAGCAGTTTAACCACAGGGGGGGATTCACCCCTCCACTTT. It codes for CASSLTTGGDSPLHF.

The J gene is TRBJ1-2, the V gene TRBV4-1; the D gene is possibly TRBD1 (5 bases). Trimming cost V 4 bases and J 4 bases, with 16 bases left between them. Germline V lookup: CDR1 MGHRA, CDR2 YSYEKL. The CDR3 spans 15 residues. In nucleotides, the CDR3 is TGCGCCAGCAGCCTCTTCCGGGGGATCCCCTATGGCTACACCTTC. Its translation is CASSLFRGIPYGYTF.

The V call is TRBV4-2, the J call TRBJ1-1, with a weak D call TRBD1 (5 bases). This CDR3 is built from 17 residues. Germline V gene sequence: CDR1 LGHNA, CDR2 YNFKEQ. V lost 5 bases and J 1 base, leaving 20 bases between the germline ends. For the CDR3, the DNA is TGTGCCAGCAGCTTTCAGGGCATCCTACACCCGAACACTGAAGCTTTCTTT. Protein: CASSFQGILHPNTEAFF.

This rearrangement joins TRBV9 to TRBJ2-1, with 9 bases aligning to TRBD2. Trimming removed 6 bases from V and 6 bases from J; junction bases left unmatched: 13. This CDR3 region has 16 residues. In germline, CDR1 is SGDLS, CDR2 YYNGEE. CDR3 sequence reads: CASTPVAGALTNEQFF. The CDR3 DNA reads TGTGCCAGCACCCCAGTAGCGGGGGCCCTGACCAATGAGCAGTTCTTC.

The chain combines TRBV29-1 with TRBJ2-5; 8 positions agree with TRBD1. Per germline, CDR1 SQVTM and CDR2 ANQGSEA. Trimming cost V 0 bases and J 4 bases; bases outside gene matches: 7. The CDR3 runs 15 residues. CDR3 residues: CSVEDLAGGGETQYF. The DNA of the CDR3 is TGCAGCGTTGAAGATCTGGCAGGGGGCGGAGAGACCCAGTACTTC.

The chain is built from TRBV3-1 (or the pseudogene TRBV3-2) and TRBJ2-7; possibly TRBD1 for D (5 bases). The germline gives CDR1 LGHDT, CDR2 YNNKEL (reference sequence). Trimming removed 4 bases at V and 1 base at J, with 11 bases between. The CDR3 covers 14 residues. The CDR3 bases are TGTGCCAGCAGCCTGGACACGGAGTCCTACGAGCAGTACTTC. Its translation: CASSLDTESYEQYF.

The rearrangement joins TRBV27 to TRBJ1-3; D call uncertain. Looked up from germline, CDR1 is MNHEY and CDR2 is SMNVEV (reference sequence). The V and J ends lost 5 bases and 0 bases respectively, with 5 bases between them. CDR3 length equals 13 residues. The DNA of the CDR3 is TGTGCCAGCAGTAGCCACTCTGGAAACACCATATATTTT. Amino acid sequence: CASSSHSGNTIYF.

The CDR3 region is CASSPGTSTDTQYF. CDR3 nucleotides: TGTGCCAGCAGCCCCGGGACTAGCACAGATACGCAGTATTTT. The chain employs TRBV6-5 and TRBJ2-3, with TRBD2 as a possible D gene (6 bases). Germline V CDR1 and CDR2: MNHEY, SVGAGI. Trimming took 6 bases from V and 0 from J, leaving 10 bases between them. This CDR3 region has 14 residues.

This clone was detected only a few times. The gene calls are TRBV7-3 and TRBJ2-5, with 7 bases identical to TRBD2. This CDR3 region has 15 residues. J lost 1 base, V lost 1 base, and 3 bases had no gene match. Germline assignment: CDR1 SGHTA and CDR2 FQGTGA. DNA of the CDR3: TGTGCCAGCAGCTTAAACGGGGGGTTCCAAGAGACCCAGTACTTC. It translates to CASSLNGGFQETQYF.

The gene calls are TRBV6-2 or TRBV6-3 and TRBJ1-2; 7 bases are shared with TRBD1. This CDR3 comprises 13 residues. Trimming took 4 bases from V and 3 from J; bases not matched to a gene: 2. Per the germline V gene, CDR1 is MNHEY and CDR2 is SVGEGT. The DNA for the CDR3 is TGTGCCAGCAGTTGGGACAGTGACTATGGCTACACCTTC. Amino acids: CASSWDSDYGYTF.

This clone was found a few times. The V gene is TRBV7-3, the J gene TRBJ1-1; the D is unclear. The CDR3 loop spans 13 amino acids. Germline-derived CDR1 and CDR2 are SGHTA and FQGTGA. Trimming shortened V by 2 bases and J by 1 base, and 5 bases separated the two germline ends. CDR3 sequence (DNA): TGTGCCAGCAGCTTAGGCCAGAACACTGAAGCTTTCTTT. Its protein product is CASSLGQNTEAFF.

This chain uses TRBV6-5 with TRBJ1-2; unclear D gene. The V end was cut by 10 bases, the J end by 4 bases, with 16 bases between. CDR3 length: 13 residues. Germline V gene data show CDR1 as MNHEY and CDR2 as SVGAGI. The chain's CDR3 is CATNPGRGYGYTF. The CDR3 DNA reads TGTGCCACCAACCCCGGACGGGGCTATGGCTACACCTTC.

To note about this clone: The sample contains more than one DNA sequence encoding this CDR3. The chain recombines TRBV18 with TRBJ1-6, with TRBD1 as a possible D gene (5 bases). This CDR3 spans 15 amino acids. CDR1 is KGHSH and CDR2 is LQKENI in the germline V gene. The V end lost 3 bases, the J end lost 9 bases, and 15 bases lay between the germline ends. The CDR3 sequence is CASSPGQGARSPLHF. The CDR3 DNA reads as TGTGCCAGCTCACCCGGTCAGGGTGCCCGTTCACCCCTCCACTTT.

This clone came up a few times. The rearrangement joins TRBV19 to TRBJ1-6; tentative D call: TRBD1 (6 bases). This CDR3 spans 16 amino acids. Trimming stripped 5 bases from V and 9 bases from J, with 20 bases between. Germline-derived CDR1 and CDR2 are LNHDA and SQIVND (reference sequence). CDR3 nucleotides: TGTGCCAGTAGTCATCGGGACATAACCCTTGGTTCACCCCTCCACTTT. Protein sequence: CASSHRDITLGSPLHF.

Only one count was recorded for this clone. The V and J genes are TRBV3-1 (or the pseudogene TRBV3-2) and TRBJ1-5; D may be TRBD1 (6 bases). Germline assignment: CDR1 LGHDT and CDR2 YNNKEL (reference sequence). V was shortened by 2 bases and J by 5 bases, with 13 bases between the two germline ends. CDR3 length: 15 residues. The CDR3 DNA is TGTGCCAGCAGCCAAATAAGGGGACAAGATCAGCCCCAGCATTTT. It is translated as CASSQIRGQDQPQHF.

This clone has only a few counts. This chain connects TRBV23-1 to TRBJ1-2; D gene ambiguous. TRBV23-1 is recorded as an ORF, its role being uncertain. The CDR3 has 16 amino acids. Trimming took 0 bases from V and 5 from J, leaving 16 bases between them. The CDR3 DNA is TGCGCCAGCAGTCAATCGTTGGGCCCGCCCCCATATGGCTACACCTTC. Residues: CASSQSLGPPPYGYTF.

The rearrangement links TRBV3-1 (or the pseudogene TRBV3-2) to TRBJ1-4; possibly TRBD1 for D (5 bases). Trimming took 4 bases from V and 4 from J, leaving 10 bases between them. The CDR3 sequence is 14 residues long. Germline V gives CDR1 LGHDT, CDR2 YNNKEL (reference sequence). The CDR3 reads CASSRGELNEKLFF. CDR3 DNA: TGTGCCAGCAGCCGGGGCGAGCTTAATGAAAAACTGTTTTTT.

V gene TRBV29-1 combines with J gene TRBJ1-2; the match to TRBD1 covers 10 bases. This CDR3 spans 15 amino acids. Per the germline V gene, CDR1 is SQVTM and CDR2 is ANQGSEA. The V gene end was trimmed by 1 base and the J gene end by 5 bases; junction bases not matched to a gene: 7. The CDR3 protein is CSVEARDRGDYGYTF. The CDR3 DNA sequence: TGCAGCGTTGAAGCTAGGGACAGGGGAGATTATGGCTACACCTTC.